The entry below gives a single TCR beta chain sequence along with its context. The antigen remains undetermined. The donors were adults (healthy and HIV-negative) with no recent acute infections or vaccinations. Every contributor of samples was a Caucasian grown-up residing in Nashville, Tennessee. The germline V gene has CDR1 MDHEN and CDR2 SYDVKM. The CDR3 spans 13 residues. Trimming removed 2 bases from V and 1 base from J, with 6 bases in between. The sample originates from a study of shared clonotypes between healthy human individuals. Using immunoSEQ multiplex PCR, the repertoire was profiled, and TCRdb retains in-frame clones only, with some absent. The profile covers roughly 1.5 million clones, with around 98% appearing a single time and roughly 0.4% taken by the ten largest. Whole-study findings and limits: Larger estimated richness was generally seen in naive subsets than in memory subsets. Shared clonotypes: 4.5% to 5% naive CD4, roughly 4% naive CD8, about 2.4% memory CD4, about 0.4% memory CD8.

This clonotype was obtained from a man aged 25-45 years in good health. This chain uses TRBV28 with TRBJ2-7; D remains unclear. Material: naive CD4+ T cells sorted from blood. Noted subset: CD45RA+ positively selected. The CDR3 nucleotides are TGTGCCAGCAGTTTAATGGGTTCCTACGAGCAGTACTTC. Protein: CASSLMGSYEQYF.